These T cell receptor beta chains were read from a single sample in a study of shared T cell receptors in the human thymus. Data came from immunoSEQ multiplex PCR; TCRdb stores just in-frame clones and leaves some out. The profile shows hundreds of thousands of clones, roughly 90% of them singletons. The same specimen was also included in a second study, on human thymus T cells.

What was sequenced was thymocytes. Receptors originate from a boy under two years old with a congenital heart defect. Both conserved end residues are part of each CDR3. A D gene is named only where the DNA matches it firmly. The size field is filled for only some rows; it gives once, few, many or a size class.

clone_size	d_call	v_call	j_call	cdr3_aa	cdr3_nt
NA	NA	TRBV11-2	TRBJ2-7	CASSLPPHRAGEQYF	TGTGCCAGCAGCTTACCGCCCCACAGGGCGGGCGAGCAGTACTTC
NA	TRBD1	TRBV5-6	TRBJ1-2	CASSFDRDYGYTF	TGTGCCAGCAGCTTTGACAGGGACTATGGCTACACCTTC
NA	NA	TRBV7-9	TRBJ2-5	CASSLPHRGGQETQYF	TGTGCCAGCAGCTTACCCCACAGGGGAGGTCAAGAGACCCAGTACTTC
NA	NA	TRBV4-3	TRBJ2-7	CASSQVRLAEQYF	TGCGCCAGCAGCCAAGTTCGGCTAGCGGAGCAGTACTTC
once	NA	TRBV5-6	TRBJ1-2	CASRMWAGYGYTF	TGTGCCAGCAGGATGTGGGCTGGTTATGGCTACACCTTC
once	NA	TRBV4-1	TRBJ2-5	CASSQDRGTGDPVGTQYF	TGCGCCAGCAGCCAAGATCGGGGGACGGGGGACCCTGTAGGGACCCAGTACTTC
NA	TRBD2	TRBV11-3	TRBJ2-7	CASSLGASGDYEQYF	TGTGCCAGCAGCTTAGGGGCTAGCGGGGACTACGAGCAGTACTTC
NA	TRBD2	TRBV4-1	TRBJ2-5	CASSHPATSGRREQETQYF	TGCGCCAGCAGCCACCCGGCGACTAGCGGGAGGAGGGAGCAAGAGACCCAGTACTTC
NA	NA	TRBV18	TRBJ1-1	CASSPPKKGGTEAFF	TGTGCCAGCTCACCACCGAAGAAGGGAGGAACTGAAGCTTTCTTT
NA	TRBD2	TRBV27	TRBJ2-7	CASSLRGRTSAAYEQYF	TGTGCCAGCAGTTTACGGGGGAGGACTAGCGCCGCCTACGAGCAGTACTTC
NA	TRBD1	TRBV4-3	TRBJ1-2	CASSQVSGGALYGYTF	TGCGCCAGCAGCCAAGTTTCAGGGGGCGCGTTATATGGCTACACCTTC
NA	NA	TRBV4-3	TRBJ2-7	CASSLEQGRFEQYF	TGCGCCAGCAGCCTAGAACAGGGTCGGTTCGAGCAGTACTTC
NA	NA	TRBV7-9	TRBJ1-6	CASSTTGWPLHF	TGTGCCAGCAGCACGACAGGTTGGCCCCTCCACTTT
NA	TRBD1	TRBV29-1	TRBJ1-6	CSVGSGTENSPLHF	TGCAGCGTCGGTTCCGGGACAGAGAATTCACCCCTCCACTTT
NA	NA	TRBV19	TRBJ1-2	CASSISRGTGGSFNYGYTF	TGTGCCAGTAGTATCAGTCGCGGGACCGGAGGGTCCTTTAACTATGGCTACACCTTC
NA	NA	TRBV10-3	TRBJ2-1	CPSGPAESYNEQFF	TGCCCGTCCGGCCCGGCGGAATCTTACAATGAGCAGTTCTTC
NA	TRBD1	TRBV9	TRBJ2-6	CAGSGDRGARANVLTF	TGTGCCGGCAGCGGGGACAGGGGGGCCAGGGCCAACGTCCTGACTTTC
NA	TRBD2	TRBV27	TRBJ2-7	CASRPSEREGPYEQYF	TGTGCCAGCCGCCCCTCCGAGCGGGAGGGTCCCTACGAGCAGTACTTC
NA	NA	TRBV11-2	TRBJ2-7	CASRGGGYEQYF	TGTGCCAGCAGGGGAGGAGGGTACGAGCAGTACTTC
NA	NA	TRBV5-6	TRBJ2-7	CASSFRKGSAYEQYF	TGTGCCAGCAGCTTTAGGAAGGGGTCAGCCTACGAGCAGTACTTC
NA	NA	TRBV27	TRBJ2-7	CASTLGGSYEQYF	TGTGCCAGCACCCTGGGGGGCTCCTACGAGCAGTACTTC
NA	NA	TRBV6-4	TRBJ2-1	CASSDPGTSIRSYNEQFF	TGTGCCAGCAGTGACCCCGGGACATCCATTCGCTCCTACAATGAGCAGTTCTTC
NA	TRBD1	TRBV28	TRBJ1-5	CASRGQDINQPQHF	TGTGCCAGCAGGGGACAGGATATAAATCAGCCCCAGCATTTT
few	TRBD1	TRBV19	TRBJ2-7	CASSIGQDRAGEQYF	TGTGCCAGTAGTATAGGACAGGACAGGGCTGGCGAGCAGTACTTC